The 27 T cell receptor beta chains reported below all come from one sample, sequenced in a study of OX40 agonist ivuxolimab in advanced cancers. TCRdb keeps only in-frame clones here, not all; method: immunoSEQ multiplex PCR. The data contain tens of thousands of clones, roughly 80% of them singletons. Sequences were derived from CD4+ or CD8+ T cells sorted from blood, sampled in a trial of the OX40 agonist ivuxolimab. Source of these receptors: an adult with an advanced solid tumor such as melanoma, head and neck, liver or kidney cancer.

The chain joins TRBV6-6 to TRBJ2-3; TRBD2 aligns across 10 bases. V trimming: 7 bases; J trimming: 3 bases; junction bases outside the gene matches: 4. CDR3 length: 14 amino acids. Germline V gives CDR1 MNHNY, CDR2 SVGAGI (reference sequence). The DNA of the CDR3 is TGTGCCAGCAAAGCGGGGGGGAATACAGATACGCAGTATTTT. Its translation is CASKAGGNTDTQYF.

V usage is TRBV14 and J usage is TRBJ2-3, with 8 bases fitting TRBD2. This CDR3 is 16 amino acids long. Trimming cost V 2 bases and J 6 bases; bases outside gene matches: 10. CDR1 and CDR2 from the germline V gene are SGHDN and FVKESK. The DNA of the CDR3 is TGTGCCAGCAGCCAATTAGGACTAGCTTCGTGGGATACGCAGTATTTT. Translating gives CASSQLGLASWDTQYF. Full variable domain (rest looked up from reference TRBV14 and TRBJ2-3): EAGVTQFPSHSVIEKGQTVTLRCDPISGHDNLYWYRRVMGKEIKFLLHFVKESKQDESGMPNNRFLAERTGGTYSTLKVQPAELEDSGVYFCASSQLGLASWDTQYFGPGTRLTVL.

Only one count was recorded for this clone. This chain links TRBV10-3 with TRBJ2-5, with 11 bases matching TRBD2. Germline trimming cut 11 bases from V and 4 bases from J; bases unmatched to any gene: 15. This CDR3 spans 16 amino acids. Germline lookup yields CDR1 ENHRY and CDR2 SYGVKD. The CDR3 protein is CASTPSGRSSGETQYF. In nucleotides, the CDR3 is TGTGCCTCCACCCCTAGCGGGAGGTCGTCGGGAGAGACCCAGTACTTC.

This clone appeared a single time. This chain joins TRBV7-2 and TRBJ2-1, with 8 bases fitting TRBD1. After removal of 2 bases from V and 4 bases from J, the junction contained 7 bases not matched to a gene. Germline CDR1 and CDR2: SGHTA and FQGNSA. The CDR3 length is 16 residues. The CDR3 DNA is TGTGCCAGCAGCTTAATGGCAGGGGGCCTTTACAATGAGCAGTTCTTC. The encoded protein is CASSLMAGGLYNEQFF.

This rearrangement joins TRBV9 to TRBJ1-2; D may be TRBD1 (5 bases). CDR1 and CDR2 (germline): SGDLS, YYNGEE. V was shortened by 4 bases and J by 4 bases, with 8 bases between the two germline ends. The CDR3 extends over 12 amino acids. In DNA, the CDR3 is TGTGCCAGCAGCCGGGACGCCTATGGCTACACCTTC. It yields the protein CASSRDAYGYTF.

J is TRBJ1-2 and V is TRBV27; maybe TRBD1 (6 bases). The CDR3 is 15 residues long. Trimming removed 3 bases from V and 8 bases from J, with 19 bases in between. Germline V CDR1 and CDR2: MNHEY, SMNVEV (reference sequence). For the CDR3, the DNA is TGTGCCAGCAGTTTCCTAAACAGGGCTGCTAAAGGCTACACCTTC. Protein sequence: CASSFLNRAAKGYTF.

The chain is built from TRBV18 and TRBJ1-5; D unresolved. V lost 4 bases, J lost 0 bases, and 1 base lay in between. Germline V gene lookup returns CDR1 KGHSH and CDR2 LQKENI. The CDR3 has 12 amino acids. The CDR3 loop reads CASSLSNQPQHF. The CDR3 DNA reads TGTGCCAGCTCACTTAGCAATCAGCCCCAGCATTTT.

V usage is TRBV19 and J usage is TRBJ2-3, with D maybe TRBD2 (6 bases). Trimming removed 5 bases from V and 3 bases from J, with 15 bases in between. CDR3 size: 15 residues. The germline gives CDR1 LNHDA, CDR2 SQIVND (reference sequence). CDR3 nucleotide sequence: TGTGCCAGTAGTCCGGCTAGCGACCAAACAGATACGCAGTATTTT. Protein sequence: CASSPASDQTDTQYF.

The rearrangement links TRBV13 to TRBJ2-7, with a tentative D call TRBD2 (6 bases). The CDR3 has 15 residues. Germline V gene sequence: CDR1 PRHDT, CDR2 FYEKMQ (reference sequence). V gave up 2 bases and J gave up 0 bases, with 11 bases separating them. The CDR3 here is CASSLNQAGSYEQYF. Here the CDR3 DNA reads TGTGCCAGCAGCTTAAATCAAGCGGGCTCCTACGAGCAGTACTTC.

CDR3 in DNA: TGTGCCAGCAAGGTCGGGGGGCAAGCAGATACGCAGTATTTT. It translates to CASKVGGQADTQYF. The chain joins TRBV2 to TRBJ2-3, with D perhaps matching TRBD2 (7 bases). The V gene's germline CDR1 is SNHLY and CDR2 FYNNEI. The CDR3 covers 14 residues. The V end lost 7 bases, the J end lost 4 bases, and 15 bases lay between the germline ends.

The rearrangement uses TRBV20-1 and TRBJ2-2; D remains ambiguous. Germline V gene sequence: CDR1 DFQATT, CDR2 SNEGSKA (reference sequence). The CDR3 sequence is 11 residues long. Trimming shortened V by 3 bases and J by 6 bases, and 5 bases separated the two germline ends. The CDR3 is CSASLAGELFF. The CDR3 DNA follows: TGCAGTGCTAGTTTGGCCGGGGAGCTGTTTTTT.

For this clone: The same CDR3 also results from other DNA sequences found in this sample. J is TRBJ1-5 and V is TRBV4-1; D perhaps matches TRBD1 (5 bases). Trimming stripped 1 base from V and 3 bases from J, with 10 bases between. Germline lookup yields CDR1 MGHRA and CDR2 YSYEKL. The CDR3 consists of 15 residues. As DNA, the CDR3 is TGCGCCAGCAGCCAAGTCCAGGGAATCAATCAGCCCCAGCATTTT. Translated, it gives CASSQVQGINQPQHF.

J is TRBJ2-1 and V is TRBV14, with TRBD1 matching over 8 bases. The CDR3 sequence is 15 residues long. The trim removed 3 bases at V and 9 bases at J, leaving 10 bases unmatched. CDR1 and CDR2 (germline): SGHDN, FVKESK. The CDR3 spells CASSQIWDRTTEQFF. The CDR3 DNA sequence: TGTGCCAGCAGCCAGATCTGGGACAGGACGACTGAGCAGTTCTTC.

The sample holds a few counts of this clone. The chain combines TRBV27 with TRBJ2-7; no clear D. CDR3 size: 12 residues. The germline V gene has CDR1 MNHEY and CDR2 SMNVEV (reference sequence). V was pared by 3 bases and J by 4 bases, with 7 bases between. The CDR3 spells CASSFKGYEQYF. DNA of the CDR3: TGTGCCAGCAGTTTCAAGGGATACGAGCAGTACTTC.

V is TRBV27 and J is TRBJ2-6, with D possibly matching TRBD1 (5 bases). The CDR3 runs to 15 residues. Germline lookup yields CDR1 MNHEY and CDR2 SMNVEV (reference sequence). V was shortened by 2 bases and J by 0 bases, with 5 bases between the two germline ends. This chain's CDR3 is CASSLGASGANVLTF. The CDR3 DNA reads TGTGCCAGCAGTTTAGGGGCCTCTGGGGCCAACGTCCTGACTTTC.

The gene calls are TRBV10-3 and TRBJ1-2; D might be TRBD1 (6 bases). The CDR3 is made up of 14 amino acids. The germline CDR1 and CDR2 sequences are ENHRY and SYGVKD. Deletions cut 4 bases from V and 2 bases from J, with 11 bases between. In DNA form, the CDR3 reads TGTGCCATCAGTGCGGGGGGGCGCAACTATGGCTACACCTTC. Amino acids: CAISAGGRNYGYTF.

The J gene is TRBJ2-3, the V gene TRBV5-1, with D possibly being TRBD1 (6 bases). CDR1 and CDR2 (germline): SGHRS, YFSETQ. This CDR3 contains 17 residues. Trimming left V 0 bases short and J 4 bases short, with 18 bases between. The CDR3 DNA reads TGCGCCAGCAGCTTGGAGGGACAAACAGCCCCATCAGATACGCAGTATTTT. Residues: CASSLEGQTAPSDTQYF.

The chain uses TRBV19 and TRBJ1-1; no definite D call. The CDR3 length is 14 residues. CDR1 is LNHDA, CDR2 SQIVND, per germline (reference sequence). Trimming stripped 0 bases from V and 5 bases from J, with 10 bases between. The CDR3 region is CASSIDFRRTEAFF. The CDR3, as DNA: TGTGCCAGTAGTATAGATTTCAGGAGAACTGAAGCTTTCTTT.

This clone was observed a handful of times. The J gene is TRBJ1-2, the V gene TRBV27; 7 nucleotides agree with TRBD1. Germline trimming cut 5 bases from V and 14 bases from J; bases unmatched to any gene: 14. The CDR3 has 13 residues. Looked up from germline, CDR1 is MNHEY and CDR2 is SMNVEV (reference sequence). This CDR3 reads CASSLSGTASPTF. In nucleotides, the CDR3 is TGTGCCAGCAGTCTGTCCGGGACAGCCAGCCCGACCTTC.

The gene calls are TRBV2 and TRBJ2-1; TRBD2 matches at 15 bases. The CDR3 totals 17 residues. The J segment lost 2 bases and the V segment lost 7 bases, leaving 6 bases of the junction unmatched. Germline CDR1 reads SNHLY; CDR2 reads FYNNEI. DNA of the CDR3: TGTGCCAGCAAGAGGACTAGCGGGGGGGTCACCTACAATGAGCAGTTCTTC. Protein product: CASKRTSGGVTYNEQFF.

The chain has TRBV7-3 and TRBJ2-1, with D possibly being TRBD2 (5 bases). This CDR3 comprises 15 residues. The V end lost 5 bases, the J end lost 7 bases, and 18 bases lay between the germline ends. Looked up from germline, CDR1 is SGHTA and CDR2 is FQGTGA. The CDR3 spells CASSRRETTENEQFF. The CDR3 DNA reads TGTGCCAGCAGCAGAAGGGAGACAACGGAGAATGAGCAGTTCTTC.

This chain joins TRBV5-1 and TRBJ2-2, with D unresolved. The V gene's germline CDR1 is SGHRS and CDR2 YFSETQ. The CDR3 runs to 13 residues. Between the trimmed V and J ends, which lost 2 bases and 1 base, there was a span of 3 bases. CDR3 sequence reads: CASSFGNTGELFF. CDR3 DNA: TGCGCCAGCAGCTTTGGGAACACCGGGGAGCTGTTTTTT.

V is TRBV30 and J is TRBJ1-2; unclear D gene. CDR1 and CDR2 (germline): GTSNPN, SVGIG (reference sequence). The CDR3 extends over 16 amino acids. The V end lost 0 bases, the J end lost 2 bases, and 16 bases lay between the germline ends. The DNA of the CDR3 is TGTGCCTGGAGTGTTCCCCGACACCGACCAAACTATGGCTACACCTTC. It is translated as CAWSVPRHRPNYGYTF.

This clone was found once. The gene calls are TRBV5-1 and TRBJ2-7; TRBD1 might be the D (6 bases). V was shortened by 4 bases and J by 6 bases, with 20 bases between the two germline ends. The CDR3 runs 15 residues. The germline CDR1 and CDR2 sequences are SGHRS and YFSETQ. The CDR3 here is CASSGAQGPHSEQYF. In DNA form, the CDR3 reads TGCGCCAGCAGCGGGGCTCAGGGGCCACACTCCGAGCAGTACTTC.

In this sample, this clone turned up a few times. The chain employs TRBV7-2 and TRBJ2-3, with D tentatively TRBD2 (7 bases). The CDR3 consists of 12 residues. Germline lookup yields CDR1 SGHTA and CDR2 FQGNSA. V dropped 3 bases and J dropped 12 bases, with 13 bases sitting between them. The CDR3 spells CASSFQGGGQYF. CDR3 DNA sequence: TGTGCCAGCAGCTTCCAAGGGGGGGGCCAGTATTTT.

The V gene is TRBV6-1, the J gene TRBJ1-1; D is unclear. V was cut by 0 bases and J by 4 bases, with 6 bases left in between. The CDR3 extends over 13 amino acids. Germline values: CDR1 MNHNS, CDR2 SASEGT. The CDR3 sequence: CASSEARRTEAFF. CDR3 bases: TGTGCCAGCAGTGAAGCCAGGCGCACTGAAGCTTTCTTT.

The chain has TRBV10-3 and TRBJ1-1, with 8 bases fitting TRBD1. CDR3 length: 11 amino acids. CDR1 is ENHRY and CDR2 is SYGVKD in the germline V gene. The V gene end was trimmed by 10 bases and the J gene end by 3 bases; junction bases not matched to a gene: 1. The CDR3 DNA reads as TGTGCCACAGGGGGCTACACTGAAGCTTTCTTT. The encoded protein is CATGGYTEAFF.